These T cell receptor beta chains were read from a single sample in a study of PD-1 blockade in classical Hodgkin lymphoma. Produced via immunoSEQ multiplex PCR; TCRdb's table is partial and in-frame only. This table has about 9,500 clones, roughly 88% appearing once. The sequencing here drew on CD4+ T cells from blood, taken before the fourth cycle of nivolumab. The receptors originated from a human donor with classical Hodgkin lymphoma. CDR3s include the opening cysteine and the closing phenylalanine or tryptophan. A D gene is named only where the DNA matches it firmly. Only part of the rows carry a size: once, few, many, or a class if the clone is expanded.

TRBV11-2,TRBJ2-5,few,.,TGTGCCAGCAGCTCACAAGAGACCCAGTACTTC,CASSSQETQYF
TRBV7-6,TRBJ2-1,.,.,TGTGCCAGCAGCTTAGCTCCTAGCTCCTACAATGAGCAGTTCTTC,CASSLAPSSYNEQFF
TRBV5-5,TRBJ2-2,.,.,TGTGCCAGCAGCTTAAATGGGGCAGTTAACACCGGGGAGCTGTTTTTT,CASSLNGAVNTGELFF
TRBV6-4,TRBJ2-1,.,TRBD2,TGTGCCAGCAGCGTAGCGGGAATCGGTGGGAATGAGCAGTTCTTC,CASSVAGIGGNEQFF
TRBV4-2,TRBJ1-1,.,TRBD1,TGTGCCAGCAGCCAAGATGGAGGTAGGCAGGGGGCTCTGTGGGCTTTCTTT,CASSQDGGRQGALWAFF
TRBV27,TRBJ2-1,few,TRBD2,TGTGCCAGCAACCCGGGACTAGCGAACAATGAGCAGTTCTTC,CASNPGLANNEQFF
TRBV29-1,TRBJ1-1,few,.,TGCAGCGTTGTTGGGCTCTACACTGAAGCTTTCTTT,CSVVGLYTEAFF
TRBV23-1,TRBJ1-1,few,.,TGCGCCAGCAGTCAATTTTTGACAGTGAACACTGAAGCTTTCTTT,CASSQFLTVNTEAFF
TRBV4-3,TRBJ2-5,.,.,TGCGCCAGCAGCCGTCCCCACAGGACGGGCTGGACCCAGTACTTC,CASSRPHRTGWTQYF
TRBV18,TRBJ2-2,.,TRBD1,TGTGCCAGCTCTCGGGACAGCCAACTCACCGGGGAGCTGTTTTTT,CASSRDSQLTGELFF
TRBV7-9,TRBJ2-3,.,TRBD2,TGTGCCAGCAGCTTTGGTCAGGGTCGGCGGGAGGGAGCAGATACGCAGTATTTT,CASSFGQGRREGADTQYF
TRBV5-1,TRBJ1-2,.,.,TGCGCCAGCAGCTTGTACGAAGCCTTTGGCTACACCTTC,CASSLYEAFGYTF
TRBV5-1,TRBJ2-1,.,.,TGCGCCAGCAGCTTGAAGAGCTACAATGAGCAGTTCTTC,CASSLKSYNEQFF
TRBV18,TRBJ2-3,.,TRBD2,TGTGCCAGCTCACCACCGGGAACTAGCGGGACCACAGATACGCAGTATTTT,CASSPPGTSGTTDTQYF
TRBV19,TRBJ2-1,.,TRBD2,TGTGCCAGTAGTCTGTGGCGAGCGGGAGGTCGAGCATACAATGAGCAGTTCTTC,CASSLWRAGGRAYNEQFF
TRBV2,TRBJ2-7,.,TRBD1,TGTGCCAGCAGCGGCGCAGGGGGACGGAGCGAGCAGTACTTC,CASSGAGGRSEQYF
TRBV5-1,TRBJ1-2,.,TRBD1,TGCGCCAGCAGCTTGTGGCAGGGGGGTGCCTATGGCTACACCTTC,CASSLWQGGAYGYTF
TRBV5-1,TRBJ1-1,.,.,TGCGCCAGCAGCTTGAGTTCAGGAACAGAAGCTTTCTTT,CASSLSSGTEAFF
TRBV18,TRBJ2-1,.,.,TGTGCCAGCTCACAGGGTTCTGAGCAGTTCTTC,CASSQGSEQFF
TRBV6-5,TRBJ2-1,.,.,TGTGCCAGCCGCGACTCCGGTGGCAATGAGCAGTTCTTC,CASRDSGGNEQFF
TRBV10-1,TRBJ2-3,.,TRBD1,TGCGCCAGCACCTCCCCGGGACAGGGAAAGGCAGATACGCAGTATTTT,CASTSPGQGKADTQYF
TRBV2,TRBJ1-1,.,.,TGTGCCAGCAGCCCCAGGCGGGCGAACACTGAAGCTTTCTTT,CASSPRRANTEAFF